Below are 4 T cell receptor beta chains sequenced from a single sample in a study of T cells in Graves' hyperthyroidism and ophthalmopathy. RNA transcripts served as the template for amplifying TCR beta CDR3 regions. The study used the HTBI primer set for a first-round RT-PCR of the TCR CDR3. TCRdb used MiXCR to reprocess the multiplex PCR reads, holding one entry per CDR3 protein. The sample yields approximately 490,000 distinct CDR3 sequences, roughly 23% seen once. Material: blood. Source of these receptors: a woman in her 70s with Graves' ophthalmopathy.

This clonotype was detected many times. The chain has TRBV12-3 or TRBV12-4 and TRBJ2-3; the D is unclear. The CDR3 sequence is 11 residues long. The V gene lost 7 bases and the J gene lost 7 bases, with 9 bases spanning the gap. CDR3 nucleotide sequence: TGTGCCAGCACCACTGGCCATACGCAGTATTTT. The encoded protein is CASTTGHTQYF.

This clonotype was seen at least ten times. J is TRBJ2-1 and V is TRBV30; perhaps TRBD1 as D (6 bases). Deletions cut 3 bases from V and 9 bases from J, with 18 bases between. The CDR3 runs to 14 residues. The germline gives CDR1 GTSNPN, CDR2 SVGIG (reference sequence). Written as DNA, the CDR3 is TGTGCCTGGAGGCGGCAGGGGAGATTTGGTGAGCAGTTCTTC. It is translated as CAWRRQGRFGEQFF.

In its sample, this clonotype was seen a few times. This chain joins TRBV6-1 and TRBJ2-2; no clear D gene. V lost 5 bases and J lost 5, with 9 bases in between. CDR1 MNHNS and CDR2 SASEGT come from the germline V gene. This CDR3 is built from 13 residues. The CDR3, as DNA: TGTGCCAGCAGTTATGATGTAACCGGGGAGCTGTTTTTT. Its translation: CASSYDVTGELFF.

The rearrangement uses TRBV20-1 and TRBJ2-7; 8 bases agree with TRBD2. This CDR3 has 15 residues. Germline V CDR1 and CDR2: DFQATT, SNEGSKA (reference sequence). J lost 0 bases, V lost 5 bases, and 9 bases had no gene match. CDR3: CSALGLAPASYEQYF. CDR3 in DNA: TGCAGTGCTCTAGGACTAGCCCCAGCCTCCTACGAGCAGTACTTC.